The 6 T cell receptor beta chains below were found in one sample sequenced in a study of T-cell reconstitution after alpha-beta-depleted transplantation in children. Using unique molecular identifiers, the investigators prepared the TCRbeta library. TCRdb passed the PCR reads through MiXCR, listing each CDR3 protein once. The sample holds 530,000 or so distinct CDR3 sequences, roughly a quarter seen once. This specimen consisted of PBMCs, obtained before TCRalphabeta/CD19-depleted stem cell transplant. The receptor set was obtained from a boy less than two years old with Wiskott-Aldrich syndrome, due to receive a stem cell transplant.

The chain carries TRBV29-1 and TRBJ1-1; no reliable D call. V lost 4 bases and J 6 bases, leaving 12 bases between the germline ends. The CDR3 covers 12 residues. Germline V gives CDR1 SQVTM, CDR2 ANQGSEA. The CDR3 loop is CSVVRDIPEAFF. The CDR3 coding sequence is TGCAGCGTTGTGCGGGATATCCCTGAAGCTTTCTTT.

This clonotype has just a few counts. The chain links TRBV20-1 to TRBJ2-7; D possibly corresponds to TRBD2 (5 bases). The CDR3 sequence is 15 residues long. Germline values: CDR1 DFQATT, CDR2 SNEGSKA (reference sequence). V was pared by 3 bases and J by 2 bases, with 17 bases between. CDR3 DNA: TGCAGTGCTAGTGTCTCGGGATCGCCGACCTACGAGCAGTACTTC. It encodes CSASVSGSPTYEQYF.

This chain connects TRBV5-1 to TRBJ2-2; no definite D call. Germline V gives CDR1 SGHRS, CDR2 YFSETQ. The CDR3 extends over 13 amino acids. V lost 0 bases, J lost 6 bases, and 6 bases lay in between. The CDR3 DNA reads TGCGCCAGCAGCTTGGAGTTGGCCGGGGAGCTGTTTTTT. This gives the protein CASSLELAGELFF.

This clonotype turned up a few times. The rearrangement joins TRBV28 to TRBJ2-1; possible D gene TRBD1, 5 bases. Per the germline V gene, CDR1 is MDHEN and CDR2 is SYDVKM. The CDR3 has 15 amino acids. V shed 2 bases and J shed 2 bases, with 10 bases lying between them. The CDR3, as DNA: TGTGCCAGCAGTTTACCCAGGGTCGCCTACAATGAGCAGTTCTTC. Protein product: CASSLPRVAYNEQFF.

The J gene is TRBJ1-1, the V gene TRBV11-2; 7 bases fit TRBD1. V trimming: 2 bases; J trimming: 5 bases; junction bases outside the gene matches: 17. The CDR3 loop spans 18 amino acids. Germline CDR1 and CDR2: SGHAT and FQNNGV. In DNA form, the CDR3 reads TGTGCCAGCAGCTTATCCCATTTGAGGGGGCTTGGGAGGACTGAAGCTTTCTTT. It encodes CASSLSHLRGLGRTEAFF.

This clonotype has only a few counts. The CDR3 loop is CASSPLGQGQEKLFF. The CDR3, as DNA: TGTGCCAGCAGTCCTCTGGGACAGGGGCAGGAAAAACTGTTTTTT. The chain uses TRBV7-2 and TRBJ1-4; 10 positions match TRBD1. The germline V gene encodes CDR1 SGHTA and CDR2 FQGNSA. This CDR3 is built from 15 residues. V dropped 6 bases and J dropped 8; count of bases not matched to a gene: 9.